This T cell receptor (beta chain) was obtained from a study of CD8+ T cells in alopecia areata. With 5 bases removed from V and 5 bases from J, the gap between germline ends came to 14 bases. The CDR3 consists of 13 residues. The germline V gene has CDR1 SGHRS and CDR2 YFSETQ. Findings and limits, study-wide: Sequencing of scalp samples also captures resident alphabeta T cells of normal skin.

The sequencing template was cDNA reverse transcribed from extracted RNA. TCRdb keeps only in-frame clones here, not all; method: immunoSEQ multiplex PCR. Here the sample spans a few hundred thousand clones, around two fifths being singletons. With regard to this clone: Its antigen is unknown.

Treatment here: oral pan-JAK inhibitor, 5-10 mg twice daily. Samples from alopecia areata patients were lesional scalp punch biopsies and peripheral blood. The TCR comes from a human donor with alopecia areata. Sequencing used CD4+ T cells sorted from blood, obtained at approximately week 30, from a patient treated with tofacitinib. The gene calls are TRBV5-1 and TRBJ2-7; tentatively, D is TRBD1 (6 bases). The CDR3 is CASRPTTGDEQYF. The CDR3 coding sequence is TGCGCCAGCAGACCCACGACAGGTGACGAGCAGTACTTC.